The 29 T cell receptor beta chains below all came from one sample that was sequenced in a study of blood T cell repertoires in COVID-19. The protocol was immunoSEQ multiplex PCR, while the TCRdb copy is restricted to in-frame clones and leaves out a portion. The table has 150,000 to 200,000 clones, around nine tenths seen once. The sequencing input was peripheral blood. These receptors originate from an older man with acute or convalescent COVID-19.

Only a few counts were recorded for this clone. The chain links TRBV9 to TRBJ2-5; D not resolved. This CDR3 is 13 amino acids long. The V end was cut by 0 bases, the J end by 5 bases, with 8 bases between. Germline values: CDR1 SGDLS, CDR2 YYNGEE. This CDR3 reads CASSVGFEETQYF. CDR3 sequence (DNA): TGTGCCAGCAGCGTAGGGTTTGAGGAGACCCAGTACTTC.

V is TRBV6-5 and J is TRBJ1-6; TRBD1 aligns across 8 bases. This CDR3 is built from 14 residues. The germline gives CDR1 MNHEY, CDR2 SVGAGI. V lost 5 bases to trimming and J lost 10 bases; unmatched junction nucleotides: 7. Here the CDR3 reads CASSPGGKGSPLHF. Here the CDR3 DNA reads TGTGCCAGCAGTCCAGGGGGCAAGGGATCACCCCTCCACTTT.

The V and J genes are TRBV29-1 and TRBJ2-3; 7 bases agree with TRBD2. The CDR3 sequence is 14 residues long. Germline V lookup: CDR1 SQVTM, CDR2 ANQGSEA. J lost 1 base, V lost 4 bases, and 5 bases had no gene match. CDR3 sequence reads: CSVGAGTGTDTQYF. CDR3 coding DNA: TGCAGCGTTGGAGCGGGAACGGGCACAGATACGCAGTATTTT.

CDR3 in amino acids: CASSAMGLAGVNEQFF. CDR3 DNA sequence: TGTGCCAGCAGCGCGATGGGACTAGCGGGGGTCAATGAGCAGTTCTTC. This chain links TRBV3-1 (or the pseudogene TRBV3-2) with TRBJ2-1, with 14 nucleotides matching TRBD2. This CDR3 is built from 16 residues. The V segment lost 5 bases and the J segment 6 bases; nucleotides outside the gene matches: 6. The V gene's germline CDR1 is LGHDT and CDR2 YNNKEL (reference sequence).

The chain carries TRBV4-2 and TRBJ2-7; a weak D match, TRBD1 (6 bases). CDR1 is LGHNA, CDR2 YNFKEQ, per germline. The V end was cut by 1 base, the J end by 2 bases, with 6 bases between. This CDR3 comprises 13 residues. The CDR3: CASSQGGPYEQYF. In DNA form, the CDR3 reads TGTGCCAGCAGCCAAGGGGGGCCCTACGAGCAGTACTTC.

V is TRBV19 and J is TRBJ1-3; D possibly corresponds to TRBD1 (5 bases). Germline values: CDR1 LNHDA, CDR2 SQIVND (reference sequence). CDR3 length: 13 residues. The V end lost 6 bases, the J end lost 2 bases, and 8 bases lay between the germline ends. CDR3 DNA sequence: TGTGCCAGTAGAGGGGATGCTGGAAACACCATATATTTT. Amino acids: CASRGDAGNTIYF.

The J gene is TRBJ1-5, the V gene TRBV24-1, with unresolved D. The CDR3 sequence is 13 residues long. Germline lookup yields CDR1 KGHDR and CDR2 SFDVKD. Deletions cut 2 bases from V and 5 bases from J, with 6 bases between. The chain's CDR3 is CATSDSTDQPQHF. As DNA, the CDR3 is TGTGCCACCAGTGATTCAACAGATCAGCCCCAGCATTTT.

The V call is TRBV5-4, the J call TRBJ2-7; 13 bases map to TRBD2. Germline CDR1 is SGHNT and CDR2 is YYREEE (reference sequence). Trimming cost V 0 bases and J 7 bases; bases outside gene matches: 7. This CDR3 is 16 amino acids long. The chain's CDR3 is CASSLGLAGGRGEQYF. The CDR3 DNA reads TGTGCCAGCAGCTTGGGACTAGCGGGAGGCCGGGGAGAGCAGTACTTC.

The rearrangement uses TRBV24-1 and TRBJ2-4, with D perhaps TRBD1 (6 bases). Germline-derived CDR1 and CDR2 are KGHDR and SFDVKD. V lost 4 bases to trimming and J lost 1 base, with 10 bases between them. The CDR3 sequence is 15 residues long. The CDR3 nucleotides are TGTGCCACCAGTGAAGGGCAGGGGGCCAAAAACATTCAGTACTTC. Translating it yields CATSEGQGAKNIQYF.

The rearrangement joins TRBV5-1 to TRBJ2-3; 9 bases line up with TRBD2. This CDR3 has 20 amino acids. J gave up 1 base and V 2 bases, and 17 bases lay outside the gene matches. Looked up from germline, CDR1 is SGHRS and CDR2 is YFSETQ. CDR3 bases: TGCGCCAGCAGCTTCAAACTCGGCGGGAGGGCACCGGCCGGCACAGATACGCAGTATTTT. Protein: CASSFKLGGRAPAGTDTQYF.

V is TRBV29-1 and J is TRBJ1-4; weak D call: TRBD1 (6 bases). Germline CDR1 SQVTM, CDR2 ANQGSEA. The CDR3 sequence is 13 residues long. Deletions cut 4 bases from V and 3 bases from J, with 9 bases between. The CDR3, as DNA: TGCAGCGTTGCCAGGGGACCTAATGAAAAACTGTTTTTT. It specifies CSVARGPNEKLFF.

The rearrangement joins TRBV19 to TRBJ2-2, with a weak D call TRBD1 (7 bases). Germline V gives CDR1 LNHDA, CDR2 SQIVND (reference sequence). Trimming removed 9 bases at V and 6 bases at J, with 20 bases between. The CDR3 has 15 amino acids. The CDR3 DNA follows: TGTGCCAGCATCCGTACTCAGGGGGGCGCCGGGGAGCTGTTTTTT. Encoded protein: CASIRTQGGAGELFF. Variable domain in full (rest from reference TRBV19 and TRBJ2-2): DGGITQSPKYLFRKEGQNVTLSCEQNLNHDAMYWYRQDPGQGLRLIYYSQIVNDFQKGDIAEGYSVSREKKESFPLTVTSAQKNPTAFYLCASIRTQGGAGELFFGEGSRLTVL.

This clone has just one count. The rearrangement joins TRBV27 to TRBJ1-2; 7 bases are a match to TRBD1. The CDR3 is made up of 14 amino acids. Germline CDR1 is MNHEY and CDR2 is SMNVEV (reference sequence). Trimming took 5 bases from V and 4 from J; bases not matched to a gene: 7. The CDR3 reads CASSGRTGPYGYTF. The CDR3 bases are TGTGCCAGCAGTGGCCGGACAGGACCCTATGGCTACACCTTC.

The chain uses TRBV19 and TRBJ1-1; the match to TRBD1 covers 7 bases. The CDR3 totals 15 residues. The V gene's germline CDR1 is LNHDA and CDR2 SQIVND (reference sequence). Trimming cost V 5 bases and J 1 base; bases outside gene matches: 7. The CDR3 protein is CASSVGRQGNTEAFF. The CDR3 DNA is TGTGCCAGTAGTGTAGGAAGACAGGGGAACACTGAAGCTTTCTTT.

The chain recombines TRBV2 with TRBJ1-2, with D unresolved. The germline gives CDR1 SNHLY, CDR2 FYNNEI. CDR3 length equals 12 residues. The V and J ends lost 1 base and 7 bases respectively, with 7 bases between them. The DNA of the CDR3 is TGTGCCAGCAGTGAAGGCAGATTTGGCTACACCTTC. It encodes CASSEGRFGYTF. Complete variable domain (other parts from reference TRBV2 and TRBJ1-2): EPEVTQTPSHQVTQMGQEVILRCVPISNHLYFYWYRQILGQKVEFLVSFYNNEISEKSEIFDDQFSVERPDGSNFTLKIRSTKLEDSAMYFCASSEGRFGYTFGSGTRLTVV.

V usage is TRBV28 and J usage is TRBJ1-2, with D unclear. Trimming took off 7 bases at V and 6 bases at J, with 18 bases between the two ends. The length of the CDR3 is 14 residues. The germline V gene has CDR1 MDHEN and CDR2 SYDVKM. The CDR3 sequence: CASTLSLGRHGYTF. CDR3 in DNA: TGTGCCAGCACCCTAAGTTTAGGGAGGCATGGCTACACCTTC.

V and J are TRBV3-1 (or the pseudogene TRBV3-2) and TRBJ1-2; 8 bases are a match to TRBD1. From germline, CDR1 is LGHDT and CDR2 YNNKEL (reference sequence). Trimming cost V 6 bases and J 3 bases; bases outside gene matches: 9. The CDR3 is 15 residues long. CDR3 nucleotides: TGTGCCAGCAGTCGACAGGGGATCTTTGACTATGGCTACACCTTC. Translation: CASSRQGIFDYGYTF.

This clone appeared once. The rearrangement uses TRBV21-1 and TRBJ2-6; no DNA check was done on the table's D call, TRBD2. TRBV21-1 constitutes a pseudogene. CDR3 length equals 18 residues. The CDR3 coding sequence is TGTGCCAGCAGCCTGGCGGGCAGAGCGAGCTCTGGGGCCAACGTCCTGACTTTC. Its protein product is CASSLAGRASSGANVLTF.

This clone was counted a few times. The genes are TRBV5-4 and TRBJ1-2; D is ambiguous. There are 12 residues in the CDR3. Trimming shortened V by 4 bases and J by 5 bases, and 9 bases separated the two germline ends. Germline loops: CDR1 SGHNT, CDR2 YYREEE (reference sequence). The CDR3 region has the DNA TGTGCCAGCAGCGCCCCAGGATATGGCTACACCTTC. It yields the protein CASSAPGYGYTF.

The V gene is TRBV21-1, the J gene TRBJ2-5; TRBD1, as called in the table, went unchecked against the DNA. TRBV21-1 is designated a pseudogene. This CDR3 comprises 17 residues. The CDR3, as DNA: TGTGCCAGCAGCAAAGCTCGGGACAGGGGATTTCGAGAGACCCAGTACTTC. Protein product: CASSKARDRGFRETQYF.

This rearrangement joins TRBV6-5 to TRBJ2-1, with TRBD1 matching 10 bases. Germline V CDR1 and CDR2: MNHEY, SVGAGI. The CDR3 totals 14 residues. The V and J ends lost 0 bases and 8 bases, in that order; junction bases with no gene match: 1. The CDR3 coding sequence is TGTGCCAGCAGTTACTCGGGGACAGGGGATGAGCAGTTCTTC. Protein: CASSYSGTGDEQFF.

This chain links TRBV21-1 with TRBJ2-7; the D call of TRBD1 is as the table states it, not checked on the DNA. TRBV21-1 is assigned pseudogene status. The CDR3 is 13 amino acids. DNA of the CDR3: TGTGCCAGCAGCTGGGACAGTTACTACGAGCAGTACTTC. The encoded protein is CASSWDSYYEQYF.

The genes are TRBV7-9 and TRBJ2-5, with 10 bases fitting TRBD1. CDR1 and CDR2 from the germline V gene are SEHNR and FQNEAQ (reference sequence). This CDR3 has 15 residues. The trim removed 5 bases at V and 1 base at J, leaving 4 bases unmatched. CDR3 region: CASSTWTGGQETQYF. DNA for the CDR3: TGTGCCAGCAGCACATGGACAGGGGGCCAAGAGACCCAGTACTTC.

In its sample, this clone was seen once. This chain links TRBV27 with TRBJ2-3, with 7 nucleotides matching TRBD1. V shed 10 bases and J 6 bases; nucleotides not matched to a gene: 10. The CDR3 has 13 amino acids. CDR1 MNHEY and CDR2 SMNVEV come from the germline V gene (reference sequence). This CDR3 reads CATPTGRGDTQYF. The CDR3 DNA sequence: TGTGCCACCCCGACAGGGAGAGGTGATACGCAGTATTTT.

This chain connects TRBV6-5 to TRBJ2-6; 7 bases are a match to TRBD1. V shed 6 bases, J shed 8 bases, and the junction held 7 bases outside the gene matches. CDR1 MNHEY and CDR2 SVGAGI come from the germline V gene. The CDR3 runs to 14 residues. The CDR3 nucleotides read TGTGCCAGCAGCCGACAGGGAAAATCCAACGTCCTGACTTTC. This encodes CASSRQGKSNVLTF.

V and J are TRBV5-1 and TRBJ1-5; TRBD1 is a possible D gene (5 bases). The germline CDR1 and CDR2 sequences are SGHRS and YFSETQ. The CDR3 has 14 residues. Trimming took 0 bases from V and 7 from J, leaving 11 bases between them. CDR3 region: CASSLVPSGQPQHF. The CDR3 DNA follows: TGCGCCAGCAGCTTGGTGCCCTCAGGGCAGCCCCAGCATTTT.

The chain combines TRBV4-1 with TRBJ2-2; 8 nucleotides agree with TRBD1. V lost 1 base and J lost 0; bases outside the gene matches: 7. CDR1 is MGHRA, CDR2 YSYEKL, per germline. The CDR3 spans 18 residues. DNA for the CDR3: TGCGCCAGCAGCCAAGTCGGACAGGGAGAAGCGAACACCGGGGAGCTGTTTTTT. Translation: CASSQVGQGEANTGELFF.

A few counts support this clone. This chain links TRBV6-5 with TRBJ1-5; 7 bases agree with TRBD1. The CDR3 spans 14 residues. Losses at the gene ends were 6 bases for V and 6 bases for J; bases not matched to a gene: 8. The germline CDR1 and CDR2 sequences are MNHEY and SVGAGI. CDR3 nucleotide sequence: TGTGCCAGCAGGGTTGGGACAGAGGGTCAGCCCCAGCATTTT. It is translated as CASRVGTEGQPQHF.

The chain links TRBV4-1 to TRBJ2-2; 11 nucleotides align to TRBD2. The CDR3 is 16 amino acids. V lost 6 bases, J lost 7 bases, and 10 bases stayed unmatched. Germline assignment: CDR1 MGHRA and CDR2 YSYEKL. CDR3: CASSGGISGRGGELFF. In DNA form, the CDR3 reads TGCGCCAGCAGTGGCGGGATTAGCGGGAGGGGCGGGGAGCTGTTTTTT.